This record concerns one T cell receptor beta chain sequence. Its antigen is not yet known. No much larger clone is present one base from it, and per-base qualities are unavailable. The record originates from a study of Graves' ophthalmopathy and Graves' hyperthyroidism (dated by TCRdb to the late 2010s). Broadly, across the study: Peripheral blood was collected at initial diagnosis, prior to any treatment. Once sampling was done, hyperthyroidism patients were given methimazole at a starting dose of 30 mg daily, while ophthalmopathy patients were given high-dose intravenous methylprednisolone. In total, some 140 blood samples were TCR-sequenced: fewer than 50 ophthalmopathy, some 75 hyperthyroidism and some 17 hyperthyroidism-to-ophthalmopathy patients. To explore V-J signatures distinguishing ophthalmopathy from hyperthyroidism, a discovery set of 100 patients (roughly 45 ophthalmopathy, some 57 stable hyperthyroidism) was enrolled. The study used TCR beta repertoire signatures to distinguish Graves' ophthalmopathy from Graves' hyperthyroidism and to predict progression to ophthalmopathy. The independent validation cohort included approximately 19 hyperthyroidism patients plus 17 patients who later progressed from hyperthyroidism to ophthalmopathy. In about six hyperthyroidism patients, the T-cell repertoires found in thyroid tissue were compared with those found in blood.

What the research found in general, with its limitations: Ophthalmopathy was separated from stable hyperthyroidism by the 13-signature model with more than 85% sensitivity and roughly 82% specificity in cross-validation and with 80%/75% in the test set. Most of the expanded thyroid clonotypes with a frequency above 0.001 were also detected in blood, and it was suggested that the thyroid immune response may be reflected by blood repertoires. In validation, the model predicted ophthalmopathy progression with over 60% sensitivity and roughly 72% specificity; eleven to twelve predicted patients were CT-confirmed with GO in a median of around 6 months. Sample size was not predetermined statistically, and investigators were not blinded to group allocation.

For repertoire sequencing, TCR beta CDR3 regions were amplified from RNA transcripts. A first-round RT-PCR used HTBI primers with the Qiagen OneStep RT-PCR kit, followed by a second-round multiplex PCR, size selection and purification. Sequencing of the libraries was carried out on an Illumina HiSeq2000 in paired-end mode with 100 bp reads. Concerning the study's data processing: SOAPnuke was used to process the reads, removing any read that contained adapters or uncalled bases, had a mean Phred below 15, or lacked an exact match to the constant primer or identifier. COPE v1.2.5 was used to merge high-quality paired reads. Unique nucleotide sequences were defined as clonotypes and aligned to IMGT TRB V, D and J references using MiTCR v1.1. The analysis was limited to V-J combinations with a frequency above 0.0001, which together covered 99.2% of repertoires. For each V-J combination, a TCR clonal expansion and chaos score was defined as F50 clonal expansion divided by the chaos observed in the TCRdist matrix. Welch's t-statistics and random forest were used to narrow the features down to roughly twelve V-J combinations, which were then fed into a naive Bayes classifier. Thyroid-blood repertoire similarity was quantified with the Morisita-Horn index. Starting from the raw public reads, TCRdb applied fastp trimming at Q25, assembled clones with MiXCR and retained in-frame beta chains. Each entry merges the rows of one CDR3 protein and shows their most common DNA and genes. These V and J calls rely on TCRdb rather than the paper's analysis. Across this sample there are around 600,000 distinct CDR3 sequences, with roughly two fifths seen only once. The top ten constitute over 2.5% of the sample.

The ophthalmopathy patients had moderately to severely active disease, with a Clinical Activity Score of 3 or higher, a NOSPECS grade of 4 or higher, and a disease duration of less than 3 months. Anyone with other autoimmune diseases, uncontrolled infections, pregnancy or lactation was excluded from the study. Diagnosis relied on clinical symptoms, serum thyroxine, TRAb, thyroid ultrasound and orbital computed tomography. Using Ficoll-Paque density gradient centrifugation, PBMCs were isolated from approximately 11 ml of fresh peripheral blood. Total RNA was extracted using Trizol reagent, and RNA quality was checked on an Agilent 2100 Bioanalyzer. The CDR3, cysteine through phenylalanine, is 14 amino acids long. Only CDR3 DNA is held: 42 bases, read in frame from base 1. From V the trimming removes 6 bases and from J it removes 5 bases, while the gene matches leave 8 bases of the junction unaccounted for.

This TCR was recovered from an adult man with Graves' ophthalmopathy. Input material: peripheral blood. Here the chain combines TRBV12-3 or TRBV12-4 and TRBJ2-7, with 9 central nucleotides matching TRBD1. The DNA reads TGTGCCAGCAGATCGGGACAGGGTGTCCACGAGCAGTACTTC. This encodes CASRSGQGVHEQYF.